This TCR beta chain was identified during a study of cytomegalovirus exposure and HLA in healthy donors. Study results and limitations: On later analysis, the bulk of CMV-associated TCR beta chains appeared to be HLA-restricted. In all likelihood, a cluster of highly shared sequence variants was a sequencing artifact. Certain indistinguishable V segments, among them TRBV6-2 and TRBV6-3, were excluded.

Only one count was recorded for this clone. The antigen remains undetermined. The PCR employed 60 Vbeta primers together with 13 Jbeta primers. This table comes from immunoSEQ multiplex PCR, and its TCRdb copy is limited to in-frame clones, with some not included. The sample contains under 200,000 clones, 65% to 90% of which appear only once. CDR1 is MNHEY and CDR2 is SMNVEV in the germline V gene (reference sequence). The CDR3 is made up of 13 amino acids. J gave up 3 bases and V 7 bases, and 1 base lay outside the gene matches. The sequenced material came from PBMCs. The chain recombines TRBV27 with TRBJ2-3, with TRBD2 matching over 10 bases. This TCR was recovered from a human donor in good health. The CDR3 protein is CASTLAGTDTQYF. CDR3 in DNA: TGTGCCAGCACACTAGCGGGGACAGATACGCAGTATTTT.